The 9 T cell receptor beta chains listed next were all sequenced from one sample in a study of shared clonotypes between healthy human individuals. The protocol was immunoSEQ multiplex PCR, while the TCRdb copy is restricted to in-frame clones and leaves out a portion. The table records 2.3 million or so clones, 80% to 95% of them present only once. Sequenced: naive CD4+ T cells from PBMCs. The subset is: CD45RA+ positively selected. Every receptor here comes from a man younger than 30 in good health. Some clones in this sample may be carry-over from other donors' samples.

This clone is a singleton in its sample. One junction end does not reproduce the germline sequence, and a read error may be involved. The chain links TRBV5-1 to TRBJ1-3; D is undetermined. CDR1 is SGHRS, CDR2 YFSETQ, per germline. The CDR3 covers 14 residues. The CDR3 DNA follows: TGCGCCAGCAGCTTGGAAGTCCGTGGAGACACCATATATTTT. Translating it yields CASSLEVRGDTIYF.

The CDR3, as DNA: TGTGCCAGCAGCAGAACGACAGGGGCCTACGAGCAGTACTTC. Translation gives CASSRTTGAYEQYF. The J gene is TRBJ2-7, the V gene TRBV5-4, with 8 nucleotides matching TRBD1. Germline V gene lookup returns CDR1 SGHNT and CDR2 YYREEE (reference sequence). The CDR3 length is 14 residues. After removal of 4 bases from V and 2 bases from J, the junction contained 5 bases not matched to a gene.

Regarding this clone: Other DNA sequences of this sample code for an identical CDR3. The genes are TRBV7-9 and TRBJ1-1; D unresolved. The CDR3 sequence is 13 residues long. Looked up from germline, CDR1 is SEHNR and CDR2 is FQNEAQ (reference sequence). The V and J ends lost 1 base and 2 bases respectively, with 5 bases between them. The CDR3 loop is CASSLDANTEAFF. Written as DNA, the CDR3 is TGTGCCAGCAGCTTAGACGCAAACACTGAAGCTTTCTTT. The complete variable domain, with remaining parts taken from reference TRBV7-9 and TRBJ1-1, reads DTGVSQNPRHKITKRGQNVTFRCDPISEHNRLYWYRQTLGQGPEFLTYFQNEAQLEKSRLLSDRFSAERPKGSFSTLEIQRTEQGDSAMYLCASSLDANTEAFFGQGTRLTVV.

J is TRBJ2-7 and V is TRBV7-3, with D tentatively TRBD2 (7 bases). The CDR3 extends over 17 amino acids. The V gene's germline CDR1 is SGHTA and CDR2 FQGTGA. The germline V and J ends were trimmed by 5 bases and 2 bases, with 22 bases remaining between them. CDR3 nucleotide sequence: TGTGCCAGCAGCCCAAGGGGGGGCGGGAGCACTCCCTACGAGCAGTACTTC. Its translation is CASSPRGGGSTPYEQYF.

This chain joins TRBV9 and TRBJ2-3, with unresolved D. From germline, CDR1 is SGDLS and CDR2 YYNGEE. V lost 0 bases and J lost 2, with 10 bases in between. This CDR3 spans 15 amino acids. For the CDR3, the DNA is TGTGCCAGCAGCGTAGCCAGTATATTCACAGATACGCAGTATTTT. This codes for CASSVASIFTDTQYF.

This clone has a single count. An end of the junction does not agree with germline; a read error may underlie this. The chain is built from TRBV5-1 and TRBJ1-5; D call uncertain. Germline values: CDR1 SGHRS, CDR2 YFSETQ. This CDR3 is built from 14 residues. The CDR3 is CASSLWEGNQPQHF. The DNA for the CDR3 is TGTGCCAGCAGCTTGTGGGAGGGCAATCAGCCCCAGCATTTT.

The chain recombines TRBV28 with TRBJ2-3; no reliable D call. The CDR3 is 11 residues long. V shed 8 bases and J shed 4 bases, with 7 bases lying between them. Germline V gives CDR1 MDHEN, CDR2 SYDVKM. The CDR3 spells CASSGSDTQYF. The CDR3 DNA follows: TGTGCCAGCTCTGGTTCAGATACGCAGTATTTT.

This clone was seen only a few times. The chain couples TRBV7-8 to TRBJ1-5, with unresolved D. The germline V gene has CDR1 SGHVS and CDR2 FQNEAQ. V was trimmed by 6 bases and J by 0 bases, leaving 12 bases between them. CDR3 length: 15 amino acids. CDR3 loop: CASSSYGFSNQPQHF. CDR3 nucleotides: TGTGCCAGCAGTTCGTATGGGTTTAGCAATCAGCCCCAGCATTTT.

The chain links TRBV7-2 to TRBJ1-4; D unclear. The V end lost 5 bases, the J end lost 3 bases, and 10 bases lay between the germline ends. The CDR3 is 14 residues long. Germline CDR1 SGHTA, CDR2 FQGNSA. The CDR3 sequence: CASSDVLANEKLFF. CDR3 bases: TGTGCCAGCAGCGACGTTCTAGCTAATGAAAAACTGTTTTTT.